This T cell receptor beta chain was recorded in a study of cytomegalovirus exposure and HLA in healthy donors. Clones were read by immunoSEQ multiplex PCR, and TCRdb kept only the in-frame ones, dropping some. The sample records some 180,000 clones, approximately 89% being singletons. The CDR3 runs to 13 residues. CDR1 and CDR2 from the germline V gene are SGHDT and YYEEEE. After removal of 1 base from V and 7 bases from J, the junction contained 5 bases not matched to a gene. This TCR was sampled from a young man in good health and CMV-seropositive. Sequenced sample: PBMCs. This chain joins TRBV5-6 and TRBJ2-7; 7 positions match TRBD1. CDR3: CASSLIQGEEQYF. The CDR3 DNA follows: TGTGCCAGCAGCTTGATTCAGGGGGAAGAGCAGTACTTC.